The source of this T cell receptor (beta chain) is a study of blood T cells in healthy people across ages (dated by TCRdb to the mid-2010s). Regarding the research as a whole: In model experiments, template switching captured about one uniquely barcoded TCR beta cDNA molecule for every two T cells. Age-related changes in TCR beta repertoire diversity were measured in the study by deep sequencing normalized with unique cDNA molecular identifiers. The donors were split into four age groups: young (average about 15 years), middle-aged (about 40), aged (over 55) and long-lived (approximately 80). Donors of different ages were randomly distributed across sequencing lanes to avoid experimental bias. The study analyzed two additional independent replicas of 1 million unique cDNA reads from the same blood draw for two donors, one aged 18 to 30 and one aged 80 or older. Study-level results and caveats: Estimates of total diversity based on one million sequenced T cells were regarded as lower bounds and as underestimates. A strong correlation was found between observed TCR beta diversity and the percentage of naive T cells measured by flow cytometry. Compared with the aged group, the long-lived group had more naive CD4+ T cells, fewer expanded clones and increased TCR diversity, a pattern suggesting age selection. Because donor CMV infection status was unknown, age-related changes in expanded clonotypes were potentially confounded. Because profiling used bulk unsorted PBMCs, naive and antigen-experienced compartments could not be compared conclusively. As age increased, observed TCR beta diversity per million T cells dropped in a roughly linear way, and a significant reduction was already evident by age around 41.

As for this clonotype: No antigen is known for it. The sample holds no much larger clone one base away, and base qualities are not on file.

From the cysteine through the phenylalanine, the CDR3 covers 14 amino acids. CDR3 DNA is the only sequence kept; it has 42 bases, read in frame from the first base. Relative to germline, V is missing 5 bases and J is missing 3 bases, with 5 bases of the junction outside any gene match. CDR1 and CDR2 are drawn from the germline V gene (reference sequence): DFQATT, SNEGSKA. The library was obtained by 5' RACE. Sequencing was performed on an Illumina HiSeq 2500. A second roughly 7 to 11 cycle PCR used a sample-barcoded 5' primer and a J-beta primer mix. A unique molecular identifier was introduced onto each TCR beta cDNA molecule by a template-switch 5' adaptor carrying 12 random nucleotides. Each sample yielded at least 2.5 million CDR3-containing paired-end reads. The Mint cDNA synthesis kit, primed by a TRBC-specific oligonucleotide, was used to synthesize first-strand cDNA from all RNA. Following uracil-DNA glycosylase treatment, a first 18-cycle PCR with universal primers M1SS and BC2_uni_R was performed on all cDNA. The authors' pipeline ran thus. For normalization, 1 million high-quality reads, each with a distinct molecular identifier, were randomly selected from each sample. Instead of being binned into consensus sequences, reads that shared molecular identifiers were thrown out. CDR3 identification, clonotype clustering and error correction used MiTCR with a Q25 quality threshold and the strictest error-elimination algorithm. Lower-bound total TCR beta diversity was estimated with a nonparametric unseen species model using Euler transformation. Using fastp trimming at Q25 and MiXCR clonotype assembly, TCRdb reanalyzed the public sequencing data and kept in-frame beta chains. Entries that share a CDR3 protein sequence are merged under the most common genes and DNA. For this entry, the V and J calls and clone size follow TCRdb and not the study's own pipeline. Here the sample has around 1.5 million distinct CDR3 sequences; 30% to 40% occur a single time. The ten largest clones take up about 11% of the sample.

The 39 donors, aged about 6 to 90 years, were systemically healthy Caucasian individuals from Russia. Each donor gave 9.5 to 10 milliliters of peripheral blood, drawn into EDTA-treated Vacutainer tubes. Ficoll-Paque density-gradient centrifugation was used to isolate PBMCs, with at least 7 million per sample. Trizol reagent was used to extract total RNA from PBMCs, with at least 5 micrograms per sample. For every donor, flow cytometry on a PBMC aliquot measured the percentage of naive CD45RAhigh/CD27high T cells. The sample taken for sequencing was blood. This sequence uses TRBV20-1 and TRBJ1-2; 11 nucleotides in the junction match TRBD1. This sequence was found in a woman under 40 in good health. This receptor has the CDR3 CSAPRDRGYYGYTF. In nucleotides, the sequence is TGCAGTGCTCCCCGGGACAGGGGGTACTATGGCTACACCTTC.